The next 32 T cell receptor beta chains were all read from a single sample in a study of cytomegalovirus exposure and HLA in healthy donors. Clones were read by immunoSEQ multiplex PCR, and TCRdb kept only the in-frame ones, dropping some. The table lists a few hundred thousand clones, 65% to 90% of them singletons. Sequences were obtained from PBMCs. The receptors here all came from a woman aged 18-35 years in good health and CMV-seronegative.

The chain uses TRBV6-6 and TRBJ2-1; 14 nucleotides match TRBD2. This CDR3 contains 14 residues. The V and J ends lost 7 bases and 10 bases, in that order; junction bases with no gene match: 6. Germline lookup yields CDR1 MNHNY and CDR2 SVGAGI (reference sequence). The chain's CDR3 is CASTGTSGRGEQFF. Here the CDR3 DNA reads TGTGCCAGCACCGGGACTAGCGGGAGAGGCGAGCAGTTCTTC.

The V gene is TRBV4-2, the J gene TRBJ2-2; 11 bases align to TRBD2. In germline, CDR1 is LGHNA, CDR2 YNFKEQ. V shed 4 bases, J shed 7 bases, and the junction held 8 bases outside the gene matches. The CDR3 is made up of 16 amino acids. The CDR3 sequence: CASSRHSGRADGELFF. CDR3 nucleotides: TGTGCCAGCAGCCGGCATAGCGGGAGGGCCGACGGGGAGCTGTTTTTT.

This clone was found once. This chain uses TRBV10-3 with TRBJ2-7; TRBD1 aligns across 10 bases. This CDR3 comprises 15 residues. The germline V gene encodes CDR1 ENHRY and CDR2 SYGVKD. The V and J ends lost 5 bases and 6 bases, in that order; junction bases with no gene match: 10. The CDR3 sequence is CAISPGTGAWGEQYF. CDR3 nucleotides: TGTGCCATCAGTCCTGGGACAGGGGCTTGGGGCGAGCAGTACTTC.

This chain uses TRBV25-1 with TRBJ2-3, with D tentatively TRBD1 (6 bases). The germline V gene encodes CDR1 MGHDK and CDR2 SYGVNS. CDR3 length equals 13 residues. V was clipped by 1 base and J by 6 bases, with 8 bases between them. The CDR3 nucleotides are TGTGCCAGCAGTGAATGGCAGGGGGATACGCAGTATTTT. Translated: CASSEWQGDTQYF.

The CDR3 spells CASSLALTGVRYGYTF. The DNA of the CDR3 is TGTGCCAGCAGCTTAGCATTGACAGGGGTGCGCTATGGCTACACCTTC. The genes are TRBV7-9 and TRBJ1-2; 8 nucleotides agree with TRBD1. Germline values: CDR1 SEHNR, CDR2 FQNEAQ (reference sequence). CDR3 length equals 16 residues. Losses at the gene ends were 0 bases for V and 4 bases for J; bases not matched to a gene: 7.

V usage is TRBV6-5 and J usage is TRBJ1-5, with D uncertain. Germline CDR1 MNHEY, CDR2 SVGAGI. V lost 6 bases and J lost 5, with 11 bases in between. This CDR3 has 13 amino acids. The CDR3 protein is CASSSEAYQPQHF. The CDR3 nucleotides read TGTGCCAGCAGCTCGGAAGCGTATCAGCCCCAGCATTTT.

This clone was recorded only once. The chain carries TRBV27 and TRBJ2-7; a possible D gene is TRBD1 (6 bases). V was cut by 7 bases and J by 6 bases, with 16 bases left in between. The CDR3 has 13 residues. From germline, CDR1 is MNHEY and CDR2 SMNVEV (reference sequence). The CDR3 loop is CASTRLLGAEQYF. DNA for the CDR3: TGTGCCAGCACACGCTTGTTGGGGGCCGAGCAGTACTTC.

The chain has TRBV5-1 and TRBJ1-6, with D tentatively TRBD1 (5 bases). V was cut by 0 bases and J by 7 bases, with 8 bases left in between. Germline V CDR1 and CDR2: SGHRS, YFSETQ. The CDR3 is made up of 14 amino acids. CDR3 sequence: CASSLEAGNSPLHF. In DNA form, the CDR3 reads TGCGCCAGCAGCTTGGAGGCAGGGAATTCACCCCTCCACTTT.

This clone was picked up a small number of times. The J gene is TRBJ2-7, the V gene TRBV5-1, with 13 bases matching TRBD2. The CDR3 has 15 amino acids. Unmatched junction bases numbered 9, after V lost 7 bases and J lost 5 bases. In germline, CDR1 is SGHRS, CDR2 YFSETQ. The CDR3, as DNA: TGCGCCAGCCAAGTACGGACTAGCGGGAGAAACGAGCAGTACTTC. This encodes CASQVRTSGRNEQYF. The variable domain in full, completed from reference TRBV5-1 and TRBJ2-7, reads KAGVTQTPRYLIKTRGQQVTLSCSPISGHRSVSWYQQTPGQGLQFLFEYFSETQRNKGNFPGRFSGRQFSNSRSEMNVSTLELGDSALYLCASQVRTSGRNEQYFGPGTRLTVT.

This chain links TRBV20-1 with TRBJ1-1; D possibly corresponds to TRBD1 (5 bases). This CDR3 comprises 11 residues. Germline V gene sequence: CDR1 DFQATT, CDR2 SNEGSKA (reference sequence). V gave up 3 bases and J gave up 7 bases, with 9 bases separating them. The CDR3 nucleotides read TGCAGTGCTAGCCCACAGGTTGAAGCTTTCTTT. Encoded protein: CSASPQVEAFF.

The chain recombines TRBV9 with TRBJ2-1; the D gene is possibly TRBD1 (5 bases). The CDR3 sequence is 17 residues long. CDR1 SGDLS and CDR2 YYNGEE come from the germline V gene. V lost 0 bases to trimming and J lost 2 bases, with 15 bases between them. The CDR3 DNA reads as TGTGCCAGCAGCGTAGACGGTGGGGCAGCTACCTACAATGAGCAGTTCTTC. Translated, it gives CASSVDGGAATYNEQFF.

The chain uses TRBV28 and TRBJ2-1; the match to TRBD2 covers 7 bases. Trimming removed 9 bases from V and 0 bases from J; junction bases left unmatched: 5. This CDR3 has 14 residues. Germline-derived CDR1 and CDR2 are MDHEN and SYDVKM. CDR3 sequence (DNA): TGTGCCAGTCTAGCGGCCAGCTCCTACAATGAGCAGTTCTTC. Protein product: CASLAASSYNEQFF.

V is TRBV7-3 and J is TRBJ1-1, with a tentative D call TRBD1 (6 bases). Deletions cut 2 bases from V and 5 bases from J, with 12 bases between. This CDR3 spans 14 amino acids. Germline assignment: CDR1 SGHTA and CDR2 FQGTGA. As DNA, the CDR3 is TGTGCCAGCAGCTTATGGGGAGGGGGTACTGAAGCTTTCTTT. This sequence encodes CASSLWGGGTEAFF.

This chain joins TRBV5-1 and TRBJ1-4; 7 nucleotides match TRBD1. CDR3 length: 15 residues. V dropped 6 bases and J dropped 5; count of bases not matched to a gene: 10. Per the germline V gene, CDR1 is SGHRS and CDR2 is YFSETQ. The CDR3 DNA follows: TGCGCCAGCAACCCCAAGGGGGCCCTGAATGAAAAACTGTTTTTT. It encodes CASNPKGALNEKLFF.

V and J are TRBV18 and TRBJ2-1, with 8 nucleotides matching TRBD1. With 6 bases clipped from V and 4 bases from J, the junction kept 8 bases outside the gene matches. CDR3 length equals 15 residues. Germline lookup yields CDR1 KGHSH and CDR2 LQKENI. The CDR3 DNA reads TGTGCCAGCTCCCCAACAGGGGGACAATACAATGAGCAGTTCTTC. Protein product: CASSPTGGQYNEQFF.

This chain connects TRBV30 to TRBJ2-7; 12 bases agree with TRBD1. V was pared by 4 bases and J by 5 bases, with 6 bases of the junction left unmatched. Germline lookup yields CDR1 GTSNPN and CDR2 SVGIG (reference sequence). The CDR3 has 14 amino acids. The CDR3 DNA reads as TGTGCCTGGACTGGGACAGGGGGCTTCAACGAGCAGTACTTC. Translated: CAWTGTGGFNEQYF.

The chain joins TRBV13 to TRBJ2-2; the D gene is possibly TRBD2 (6 bases). V was pared by 5 bases and J by 2 bases, with 15 bases between. CDR1 and CDR2 (germline): PRHDT, FYEKMQ (reference sequence). The CDR3 has 16 residues. CDR3 DNA sequence: TGTGCCAGCAGCCCCCCATCGGGAGTTAACACCGGGGAGCTGTTTTTT. Encoded protein: CASSPPSGVNTGELFF. The variable domain in full, completed from reference TRBV13 and TRBJ2-2, reads AAGVIQSPRHLIKEKRETATLKCYPIPRHDTVYWYQQGPGQDPQFLISFYEKMQSDKGSIPDRFSAQQFSDYHSELNMSSLELGDSALYFCASSPPSGVNTGELFFGEGSRLTVL.

CDR3 bases: TGTGCCAGCAGTCGATCGGGACAGCAAGAGACCCAGTACTTC. Residues: CASSRSGQQETQYF. This chain uses TRBV6-5 with TRBJ2-5, with 7 nucleotides matching TRBD1. Germline V gene sequence: CDR1 MNHEY, CDR2 SVGAGI. The V segment lost 5 bases and the J segment 2 bases; nucleotides outside the gene matches: 5. The CDR3 sequence is 14 residues long.

This chain joins TRBV7-2 and TRBJ1-2; weak D call: TRBD1 (5 bases). CDR1 SGHTA and CDR2 FQGNSA come from the germline V gene. The V and J ends lost 1 base and 5 bases respectively, with 11 bases between them. This CDR3 contains 14 residues. The CDR3: CASSLVRGGYGYTF. The CDR3 DNA is TGTGCCAGCAGCTTAGTTAGGGGTGGATATGGCTACACCTTC.

J is TRBJ1-1 and V is TRBV28; 7 bases are shared with TRBD1. The V and J ends lost 5 bases and 1 base, in that order; junction bases with no gene match: 10. The length of the CDR3 is 16 residues. CDR1 is MDHEN and CDR2 is SYDVKM in the germline V gene. CDR3 residues: CASSPSQGRKNTEAFF. In nucleotides, the CDR3 is TGTGCCAGCAGTCCTTCACAGGGGCGTAAGAACACTGAAGCTTTCTTT.

V and J are TRBV2 and TRBJ1-2; 7 bases match TRBD1. With 1 base clipped from V and 0 bases from J, the junction kept 5 bases outside the gene matches. Germline lookup yields CDR1 SNHLY and CDR2 FYNNEI. The CDR3 runs to 16 residues. The CDR3 DNA reads TGTGCCAGCAGTGAAGTGACAGGGAGGACTAACTATGGCTACACCTTC. Translating gives CASSEVTGRTNYGYTF.

The chain links TRBV2 to TRBJ2-1; 14 bases map to TRBD2. V was pared by 4 bases and J by 7 bases, with 6 bases of the junction left unmatched. The CDR3 contains 16 residues. Germline V lookup: CDR1 SNHLY, CDR2 FYNNEI. The CDR3 spells CASSVRLAGGSNEQFF. The CDR3 DNA is TGTGCCAGCAGTGTGAGACTAGCGGGAGGGTCTAATGAGCAGTTCTTC.

V is TRBV7-9 and J is TRBJ2-7, with a possible D match to TRBD1 (5 bases). The CDR3 sequence is 13 residues long. V was pared by 5 bases and J by 2 bases, with 10 bases between. Germline loops: CDR1 SEHNR, CDR2 FQNEAQ (reference sequence). The CDR3 region is CASSRQQTYEQYF. The CDR3 bases are TGTGCCAGCAGCCGACAGCAGACCTACGAGCAGTACTTC.

This chain connects TRBV5-1 to TRBJ2-7, with 7 nucleotides matching TRBD1. Germline CDR1 is SGHRS and CDR2 is YFSETQ. With V trimmed by 2 bases and J by 3 bases, 5 bases remained unmatched. The CDR3 is made up of 14 amino acids. This CDR3 reads CASSFRQGGYEQYF. The CDR3 DNA reads as TGCGCCAGCAGCTTTCGACAGGGTGGCTACGAGCAGTACTTC.

The chain combines TRBV6-5 with TRBJ1-4, with 8 nucleotides matching TRBD1. CDR1 is MNHEY and CDR2 is SVGAGI in the germline V gene. This CDR3 spans 14 amino acids. The V segment lost 0 bases and the J segment 7 bases; nucleotides outside the gene matches: 1. In DNA, the CDR3 is TGTGCCAGCAGTTACTCGACAGGGGCTGAAAAACTGTTTTTT. Translation gives CASSYSTGAEKLFF.

The J gene is TRBJ2-1, the V gene TRBV19; TRBD2 is a possible D gene (6 bases). This CDR3 is built from 18 residues. V dropped 2 bases and J dropped 4 bases, with 21 bases sitting between them. From germline, CDR1 is LNHDA and CDR2 SQIVND (reference sequence). CDR3: CASSIRGPAGTFYNEQFF. The DNA of the CDR3 is TGTGCCAGTAGTATAAGAGGACCTGCGGGGACTTTTTACAATGAGCAGTTCTTC.

The chain links TRBV29-1 to TRBJ2-5; tentative D call: TRBD2 (6 bases). The V end lost 4 bases, the J end lost 3 bases, and 15 bases lay between the germline ends. From germline, CDR1 is SQVTM and CDR2 ANQGSEA. The CDR3 loop spans 14 amino acids. The CDR3 reads CSVVGTRREETQYF. The CDR3 nucleotides are TGCAGCGTTGTGGGCACTAGGAGGGAAGAGACCCAGTACTTC.

V gene TRBV19 combines with J gene TRBJ2-2; 9 positions match TRBD1. The CDR3 sequence is 14 residues long. The V gene's germline CDR1 is LNHDA and CDR2 SQIVND (reference sequence). Trimming at V came to 6 bases and at J to 2 bases, leaving 1 base not matched to a gene. CDR3: CASRGQGNTGELFF. In DNA, the CDR3 is TGTGCCAGTAGGGGACAGGGTAACACCGGGGAGCTGTTTTTT.

CDR3 coding DNA: TGTGCCACCAGCGGAACAGGGGAATGGTACAATGAGCAGTTCTTC. Translated, it gives CATSGTGEWYNEQFF. The chain links TRBV15 to TRBJ2-1, with 7 nucleotides matching TRBD1. The CDR3 is 15 residues long. Trimming removed 5 bases from V and 4 bases from J; junction bases left unmatched: 8. Germline V gene sequence: CDR1 LNHNV, CDR2 YYDKDF (reference sequence).

The chain recombines TRBV9 with TRBJ2-3, with 9 bases lining up with TRBD2. Germline-derived CDR1 and CDR2 are SGDLS and YYNGEE. Germline trimming cut 3 bases from V and 5 bases from J; bases unmatched to any gene: 13. The CDR3 spans 17 residues. The CDR3 DNA is TGTGCCAGCAGCGCCGACGGCGTAGCGGGGGCCAAAGATACGCAGTATTTT. Its protein product is CASSADGVAGAKDTQYF.

The CDR3 DNA reads TGTGCCAGCAGTGAAGGGTGGGGGCAGGGTAATGAAAAACTGTTTTTT. It encodes CASSEGWGQGNEKLFF. The rearrangement links TRBV6-1 to TRBJ1-4, with a possible D match to TRBD1 (6 bases). Germline values: CDR1 MNHNS, CDR2 SASEGT. CDR3 size: 16 residues. Trimming removed 1 base from V and 4 bases from J, with 13 bases in between.

The chain combines TRBV27 with TRBJ2-1, with D tentatively TRBD2 (6 bases). Germline V gene sequence: CDR1 MNHEY, CDR2 SMNVEV (reference sequence). The CDR3 consists of 18 residues. V gave up 3 bases and J gave up 2 bases, with 20 bases separating them. The CDR3 here is CASSFRQGGVGPYNEQFF. The CDR3 coding sequence is TGTGCCAGCAGTTTTAGGCAGGGAGGAGTAGGCCCCTACAATGAGCAGTTCTTC.